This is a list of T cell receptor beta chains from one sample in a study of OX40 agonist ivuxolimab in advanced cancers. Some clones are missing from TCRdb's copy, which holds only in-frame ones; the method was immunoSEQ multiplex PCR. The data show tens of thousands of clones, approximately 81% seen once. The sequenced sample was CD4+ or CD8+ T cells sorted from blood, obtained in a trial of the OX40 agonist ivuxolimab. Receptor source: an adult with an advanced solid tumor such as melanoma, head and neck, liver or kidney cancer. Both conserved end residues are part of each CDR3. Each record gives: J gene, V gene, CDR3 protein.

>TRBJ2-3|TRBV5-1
CASSGGQGGDTQYF
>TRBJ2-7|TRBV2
CASSAFRRDYEQYF
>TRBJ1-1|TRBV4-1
CASSLTGFDRAFF
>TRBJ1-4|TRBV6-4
CASSAGTGGNEKLFF
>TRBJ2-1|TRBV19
CASSIVAESYNEQFF
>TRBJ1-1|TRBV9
CASSARDRGQTEAFF
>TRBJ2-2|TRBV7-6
CASSPTGELFF
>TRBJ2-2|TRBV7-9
CASSFSENTGELFF
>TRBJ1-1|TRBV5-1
CASSRIEGSSTEAFF
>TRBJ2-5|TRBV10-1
CATSTTGRKTQYF
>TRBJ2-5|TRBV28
CASSPYSGGQETQYF
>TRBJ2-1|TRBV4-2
CASSQEGETSGTNEQFF
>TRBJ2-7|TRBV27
CASSFSGSYEQYF
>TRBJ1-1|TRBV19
CASSIAGDTEAFF
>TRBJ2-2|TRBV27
CASSPGGAGELFF
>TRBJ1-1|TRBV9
CASNSGGIGDTEAFF
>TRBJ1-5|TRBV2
CASSGGSSNQPQHF
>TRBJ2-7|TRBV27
CASSLSDPSEQYF
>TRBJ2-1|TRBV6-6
CASSYSGLASTGEQFF
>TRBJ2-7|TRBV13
CASNSGDAREQYF
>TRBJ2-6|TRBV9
CASSVLDRISTSGANVLTF
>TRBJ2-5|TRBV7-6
CASSFSPGGQETQYF
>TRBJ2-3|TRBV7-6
CASSLARGGSTDTQYF
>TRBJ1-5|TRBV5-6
CASSLGPNQPQHF
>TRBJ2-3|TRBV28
CATDPGGTTDTQYF
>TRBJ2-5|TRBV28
CASSLAGAKETQYF
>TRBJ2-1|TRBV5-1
CASSSGTVSSYNEQFF
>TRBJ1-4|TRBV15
CATRGAGEKLFF
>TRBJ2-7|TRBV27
CASSYRGDEQYF
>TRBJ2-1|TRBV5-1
CASSGGLLSYNEQFF